The 6 T cell receptor beta chains listed next were all sequenced from one sample in a study of patients and donors after allogeneic stem cell transplantation. TCRdb fed the RT-PCR reads into MiXCR, producing one record per CDR3 protein. The data show about 200,000 distinct CDR3 sequences, 35% to 45% seen once. Material: blood, either unsorted or a sorted T cell fraction (not recorded which). The source of these receptors is a human donor who was either an allogeneic HSCT recipient or a stem cell or donor lymphocyte infusion donor (not recorded which). It is not recorded whose cells these are; they may come from a transplant donor.

This chain links TRBV5-1 with TRBJ2-5; D uncertain. The V gene lost 0 bases and the J gene lost 2 bases, with 8 bases spanning the gap. This CDR3 is 14 amino acids long. Germline lookup yields CDR1 SGHRS and CDR2 YFSETQ. The CDR3 sequence is CASSLGAPQETQYF. For the CDR3, the DNA is TGCGCCAGCAGCTTGGGGGCTCCTCAAGAGACCCAGTACTTC.

V gene TRBV10-3 combines with J gene TRBJ2-1; D gene uncertain. Trimming pared 8 bases from V and 11 bases from J, leaving 16 bases between. Germline V lookup: CDR1 ENHRY, CDR2 SYGVKD. The CDR3 totals 12 residues. The CDR3 DNA reads TGTGCCATCGCTCGGGCACACTCGAAGCAGTTCTTC. Translated, it gives CAIARAHSKQFF.

The chain joins TRBV29-1 to TRBJ2-2; no clear D gene. The length of the CDR3 is 13 residues. V was trimmed by 5 bases and J by 1 base, leaving 8 bases between them. Germline loops: CDR1 SQVTM, CDR2 ANQGSEA. The CDR3 is CSVRAGNTGELFF. The CDR3 region has the DNA TGCAGCGTTAGGGCAGGGAACACCGGGGAGCTGTTTTTT.

This clonotype was detected only a few times. The chain carries TRBV3-1 and TRBJ2-7; 7 bases agree with TRBD1. Unmatched junction bases numbered 7, after V lost 7 bases and J lost 1 base. The CDR3 is 14 residues long. The V gene's germline CDR1 is LGHDT and CDR2 YNNKEL (reference sequence). The CDR3, as DNA: TGTGCCAGCACTAGGACAGGAGATTCCTACGAGCAGTACTTC. Protein: CASTRTGDSYEQYF.

The chain is built from TRBV15 and TRBJ1-5, with unresolved D. V lost 0 bases to trimming and J lost 16 bases, with 16 bases between them. CDR1 LNHNV and CDR2 YYDKDF come from the germline V gene (reference sequence). CDR3 length: 13 amino acids. The CDR3 region has the DNA TGTGCCACCAGCAGAGATCTCTCGAATGAGGGACATTTT. As protein: CATSRDLSNEGHF.

This clonotype has just a few counts. This rearrangement joins TRBV12-3 or TRBV12-4 to TRBJ1-3, with D unclear. The CDR3 is 16 residues long. Deletions cut 6 bases from V and 4 bases from J, with 19 bases between. The DNA of the CDR3 is TGTGCCAGCAGCTCCGGGCCACAACTGGGGGGAAACACCATATATTTT. Its translation is CASSSGPQLGGNTIYF.